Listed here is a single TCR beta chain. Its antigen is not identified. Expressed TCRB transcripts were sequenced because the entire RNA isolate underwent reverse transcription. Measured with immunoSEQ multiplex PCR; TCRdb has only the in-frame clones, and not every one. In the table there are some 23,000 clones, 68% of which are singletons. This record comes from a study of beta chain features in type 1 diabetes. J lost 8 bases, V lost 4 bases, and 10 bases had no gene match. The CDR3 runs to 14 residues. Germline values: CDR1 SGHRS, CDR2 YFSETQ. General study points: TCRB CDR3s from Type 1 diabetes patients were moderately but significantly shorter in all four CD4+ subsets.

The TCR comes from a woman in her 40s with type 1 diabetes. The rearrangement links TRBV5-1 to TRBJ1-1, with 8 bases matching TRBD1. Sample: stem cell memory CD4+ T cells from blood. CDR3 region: CASSTGQDFFEAFF. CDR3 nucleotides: TGCGCCAGCAGCACGGGACAGGATTTTTTCGAAGCTTTCTTT.